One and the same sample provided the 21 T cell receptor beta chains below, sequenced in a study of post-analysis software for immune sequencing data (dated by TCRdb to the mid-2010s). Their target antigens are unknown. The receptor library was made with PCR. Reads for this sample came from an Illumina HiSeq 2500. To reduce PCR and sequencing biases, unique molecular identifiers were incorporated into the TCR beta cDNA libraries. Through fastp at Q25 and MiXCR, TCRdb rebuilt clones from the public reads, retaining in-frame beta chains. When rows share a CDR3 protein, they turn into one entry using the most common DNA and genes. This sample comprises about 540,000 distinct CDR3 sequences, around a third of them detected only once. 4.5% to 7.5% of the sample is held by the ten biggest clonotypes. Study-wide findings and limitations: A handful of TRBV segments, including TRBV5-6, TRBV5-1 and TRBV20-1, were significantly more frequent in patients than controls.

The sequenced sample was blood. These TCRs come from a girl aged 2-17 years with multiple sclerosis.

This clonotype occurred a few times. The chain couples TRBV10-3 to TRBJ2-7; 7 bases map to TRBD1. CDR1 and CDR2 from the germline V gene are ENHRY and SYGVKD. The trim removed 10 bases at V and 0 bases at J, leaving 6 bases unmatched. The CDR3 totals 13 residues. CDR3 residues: CATQRDSSYEQYF. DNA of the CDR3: TGTGCCACCCAGAGGGACAGCTCCTACGAGCAGTACTTC.

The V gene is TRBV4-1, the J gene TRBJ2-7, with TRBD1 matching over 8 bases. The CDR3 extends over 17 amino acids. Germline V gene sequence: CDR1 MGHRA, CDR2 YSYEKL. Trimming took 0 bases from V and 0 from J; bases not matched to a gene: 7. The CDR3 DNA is TGCGCCAGCAGCCAAGATCGAGGAGGGACAGGCTCCTACGAGCAGTACTTC. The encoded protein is CASSQDRGGTGSYEQYF.

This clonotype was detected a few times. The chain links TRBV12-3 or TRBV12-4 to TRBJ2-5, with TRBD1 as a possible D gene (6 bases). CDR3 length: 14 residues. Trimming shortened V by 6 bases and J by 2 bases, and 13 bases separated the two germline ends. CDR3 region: CASRKTGAQETQYF. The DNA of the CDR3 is TGTGCCAGCAGAAAGACAGGAGCTCAAGAGACCCAGTACTTC.

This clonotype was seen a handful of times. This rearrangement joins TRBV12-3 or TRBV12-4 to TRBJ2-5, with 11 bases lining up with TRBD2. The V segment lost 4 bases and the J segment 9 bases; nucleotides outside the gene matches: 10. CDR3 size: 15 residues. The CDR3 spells CASSSTSGAGEAQYF. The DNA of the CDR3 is TGTGCCAGCAGTTCGACTAGCGGGGCAGGGGAGGCCCAGTACTTC.

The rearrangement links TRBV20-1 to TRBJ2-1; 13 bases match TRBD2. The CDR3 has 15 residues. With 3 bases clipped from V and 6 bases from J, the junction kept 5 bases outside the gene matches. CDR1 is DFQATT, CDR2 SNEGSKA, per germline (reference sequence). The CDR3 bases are TGCAGTGCTAGGGCGACTAGCGGGGGGATCAATGAGCAGTTCTTC. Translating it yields CSARATSGGINEQFF.

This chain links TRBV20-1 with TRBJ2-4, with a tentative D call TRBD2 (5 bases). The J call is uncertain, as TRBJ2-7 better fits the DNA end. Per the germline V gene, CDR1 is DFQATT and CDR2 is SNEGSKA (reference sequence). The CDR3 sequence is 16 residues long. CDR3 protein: CSARGLGAITYDEQYF. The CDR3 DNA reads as TGCAGTGCTAGAGGACTGGGAGCCATAACCTACGACGAGCAGTACTTC.

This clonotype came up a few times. The CDR3 DNA reads as TGTGCCAGCAGCTTCCCTAGCGGGAAAGAGACCCAGTACTTC. It yields the protein CASSFPSGKETQYF. This sequence joins TRBV5-6 and TRBJ2-5, with TRBD2 identical over 9 bases. Germline V gene data show CDR1 as SGHDT and CDR2 as YYEEEE. The CDR3 runs to 14 residues. J gave up 3 bases and V 2 bases, and 2 bases lay outside the gene matches.

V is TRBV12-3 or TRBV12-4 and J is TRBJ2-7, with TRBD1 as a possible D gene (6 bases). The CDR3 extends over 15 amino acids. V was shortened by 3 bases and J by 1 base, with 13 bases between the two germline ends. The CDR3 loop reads CASSFDPRGSYEQYF. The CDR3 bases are TGTGCCAGCAGTTTCGACCCCAGGGGTTCCTACGAGCAGTACTTC.

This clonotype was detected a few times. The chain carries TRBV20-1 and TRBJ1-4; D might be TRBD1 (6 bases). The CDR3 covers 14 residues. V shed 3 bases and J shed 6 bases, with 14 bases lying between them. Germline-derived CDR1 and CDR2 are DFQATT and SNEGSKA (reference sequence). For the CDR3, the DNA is TGCAGTGCTAGTCCTACAGGGATGGATGAAAAACTGTTTTTT. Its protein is CSASPTGMDEKLFF.

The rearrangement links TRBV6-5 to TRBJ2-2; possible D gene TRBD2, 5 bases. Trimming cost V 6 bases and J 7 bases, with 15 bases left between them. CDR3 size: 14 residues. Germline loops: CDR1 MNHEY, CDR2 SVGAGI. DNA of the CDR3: TGTGCCAGCAGACGAGGGCCCGCGGTCGGGGAGCTGTTTTTT. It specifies CASRRGPAVGELFF.

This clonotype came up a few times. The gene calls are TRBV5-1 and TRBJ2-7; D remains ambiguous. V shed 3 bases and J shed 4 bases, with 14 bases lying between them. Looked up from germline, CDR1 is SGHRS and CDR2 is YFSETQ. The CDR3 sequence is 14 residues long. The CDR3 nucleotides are TGCGCCAGCAGCTACGGTTGGGGTCCGTACGAGCAGTACTTC. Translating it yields CASSYGWGPYEQYF. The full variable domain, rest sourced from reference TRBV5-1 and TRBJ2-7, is KAGVTQTPRYLIKTRGQQVTLSCSPISGHRSVSWYQQTPGQGLQFLFEYFSETQRNKGNFPGRFSGRQFSNSRSEMNVSTLELGDSALYLCASSYGWGPYEQYFGPGTRLTVT.

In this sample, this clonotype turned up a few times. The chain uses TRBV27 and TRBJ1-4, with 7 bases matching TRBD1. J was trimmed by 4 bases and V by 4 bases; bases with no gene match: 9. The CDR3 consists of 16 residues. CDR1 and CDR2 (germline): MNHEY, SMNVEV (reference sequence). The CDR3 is CASSSPRQGGNEKLFF. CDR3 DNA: TGTGCCAGCAGTTCCCCACGACAGGGCGGTAATGAAAAACTGTTTTTT. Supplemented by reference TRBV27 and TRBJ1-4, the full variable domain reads EAQVTQNPRYLITVTGKKLTVTCSQNMNHEYMSWYRQDPGLGLRQIYYSMNVEVTDKGDVPEGYKVSRKEKRNFPLILESPSPNQTSLYFCASSSPRQGGNEKLFFGSGTQLSVL.

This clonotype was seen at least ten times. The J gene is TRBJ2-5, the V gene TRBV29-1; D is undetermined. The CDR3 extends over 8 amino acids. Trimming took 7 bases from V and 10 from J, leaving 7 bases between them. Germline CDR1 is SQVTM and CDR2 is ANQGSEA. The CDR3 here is CSAGHQYF. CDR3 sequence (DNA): TGCAGCGCGGGCCACCAGTACTTC.

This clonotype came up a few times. CDR3 sequence reads: CASSTTFSYEQYF. The CDR3 DNA reads as TGTGCCAGCAGTACTACCTTCTCCTACGAGCAGTACTTC. V gene TRBV12-3 or TRBV12-4 combines with J gene TRBJ2-7; D gene uncertain. The V end lost 5 bases, the J end lost 0 bases, and 8 bases lay between the germline ends. The CDR3 is 13 amino acids.

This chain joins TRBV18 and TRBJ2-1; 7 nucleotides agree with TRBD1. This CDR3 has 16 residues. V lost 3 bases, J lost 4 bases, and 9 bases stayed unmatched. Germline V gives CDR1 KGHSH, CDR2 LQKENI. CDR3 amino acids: CASSPLGGELYNEQFF. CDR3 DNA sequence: TGTGCCAGCTCACCTTTAGGGGGCGAGTTGTACAATGAGCAGTTCTTC.

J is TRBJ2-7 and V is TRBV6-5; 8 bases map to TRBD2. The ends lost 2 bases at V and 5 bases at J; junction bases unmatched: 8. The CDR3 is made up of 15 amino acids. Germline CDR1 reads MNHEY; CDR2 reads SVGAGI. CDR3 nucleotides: TGTGCCAGCAGTTACAGAGGTAGCGGGGTGGACGAGCAGTACTTC. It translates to CASSYRGSGVDEQYF.

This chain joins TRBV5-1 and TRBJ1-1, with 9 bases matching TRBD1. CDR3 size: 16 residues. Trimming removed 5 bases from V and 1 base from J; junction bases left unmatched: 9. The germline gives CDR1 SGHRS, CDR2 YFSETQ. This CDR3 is CASRGGQGRRNTEAFF. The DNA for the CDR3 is TGCGCCAGCAGGGGGGGACAGGGAAGAAGGAACACTGAAGCTTTCTTT.

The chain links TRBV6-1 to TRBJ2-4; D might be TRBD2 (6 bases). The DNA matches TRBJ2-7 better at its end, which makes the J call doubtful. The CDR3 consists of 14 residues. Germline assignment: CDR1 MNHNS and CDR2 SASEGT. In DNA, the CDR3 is TGTGCCAGCAGCCCTACATGGGAGGCCTACGAGCAGTACTTC. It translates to CASSPTWEAYEQYF.

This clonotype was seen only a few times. In nucleotides, the CDR3 is TGTGCCAGCAGTTTAAGGACTAGCGGGGTGGAGACCCAGTACTTC. Amino acid sequence: CASSLRTSGVETQYF. The rearrangement uses TRBV28 and TRBJ2-7; 12 bases match TRBD2. With the DNA end fitting TRBJ2-5 better, the J assignment may be wrong. CDR3 length: 15 amino acids. CDR1 and CDR2 (germline): MDHEN, SYDVKM.

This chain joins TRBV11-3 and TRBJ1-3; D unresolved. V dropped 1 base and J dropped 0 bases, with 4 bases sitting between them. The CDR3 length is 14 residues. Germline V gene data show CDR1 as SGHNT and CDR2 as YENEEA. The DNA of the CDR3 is TGTGCCAGCAGCTTAGCCGGCTCTGGAAACACCATATATTTT. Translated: CASSLAGSGNTIYF.

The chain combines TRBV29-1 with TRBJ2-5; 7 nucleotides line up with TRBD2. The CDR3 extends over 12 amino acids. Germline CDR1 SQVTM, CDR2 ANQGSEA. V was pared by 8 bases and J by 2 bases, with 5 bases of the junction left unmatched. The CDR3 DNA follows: TGCAGCATGATACTAGCGCAAGAGACCCAGTACTTC. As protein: CSMILAQETQYF.